This T cell receptor (beta chain) originates from a study of T cells after yellow fever vaccination. In TCRdb, the 5' RACE reads were re-called with MiXCR into one record per CDR3 protein. The table lists some 560,000 distinct CDR3 sequences, roughly a fifth of them singletons. General study points: Abundant clonotypes (contaminants from the bulk population) could be present in FACS-sorted repertoires.

Concerning this clonotype itself: The antigen is unknown.

The sample was PBMCs, taken 15 days after the yellow fever booster vaccination. The sequence was collected from a man aged 25 to 40 who received the YFV17D yellow fever vaccine.

The CDR3: CSARDPLAPTGELFF. The CDR3 bases are TGCAGTGCTAGAGACCCGCTAGCGCCTACCGGGGAGCTGTTTTTT. The chain recombines TRBV20-1 with TRBJ2-2, with D tentatively TRBD2 (6 bases). The CDR3 runs to 15 residues. The ends were cut back, 0 bases at V and 5 bases at J, with 13 bases in the middle. The germline CDR1 and CDR2 sequences are DFQATT and SNEGSKA (reference sequence).